The clone carrying this T cell receptor (beta chain) was found a few times. The antigen is unknown. This entry comes from a study of cytomegalovirus exposure and HLA in healthy donors. Study results and caveats: The records held CMV serostatus as the only immune exposure information.

The PCR made use of 60 Vbeta and 13 Jbeta primers. The assay was immunoSEQ multiplex PCR, and TCRdb's table has in-frame clones only and misses some. The data show around 100,000 clones, with around 70% seen just once and about a tenth held by the top ten. The donors comprised healthy bone marrow donors. Material for sequencing was PBMCs. The receptor was isolated from a man in his forties in good health and CMV-seropositive.

CDR3 sequence: CASSYSKSSGANVLTF. CDR3 DNA sequence: TGTGCCAGCAGTTACTCGAAGAGCTCTGGGGCCAACGTCCTGACTTTC. The rearrangement joins TRBV6-6 to TRBJ2-6; D unclear. Germline lookup yields CDR1 MNHNY and CDR2 SVGAGI (reference sequence). This CDR3 region has 16 residues. Trimming shortened V by 0 bases and J by 0 bases, and 6 bases separated the two germline ends.